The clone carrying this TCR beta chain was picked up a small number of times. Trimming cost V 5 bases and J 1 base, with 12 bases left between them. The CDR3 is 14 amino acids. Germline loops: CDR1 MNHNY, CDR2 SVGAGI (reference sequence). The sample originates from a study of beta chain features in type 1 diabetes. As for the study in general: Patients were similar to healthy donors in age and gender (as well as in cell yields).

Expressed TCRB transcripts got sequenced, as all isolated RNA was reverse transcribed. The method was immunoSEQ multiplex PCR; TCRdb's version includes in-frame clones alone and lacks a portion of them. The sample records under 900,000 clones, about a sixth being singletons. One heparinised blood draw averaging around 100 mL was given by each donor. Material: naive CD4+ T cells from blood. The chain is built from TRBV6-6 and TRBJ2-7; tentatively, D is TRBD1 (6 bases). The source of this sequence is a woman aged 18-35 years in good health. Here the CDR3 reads CASSIYDRSYEQYF. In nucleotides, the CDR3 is TGTGCCAGCAGTATCTACGACAGGTCCTACGAGCAGTACTTC.